This TCR beta chain was observed in a study of CD8 T cells in ankylosing spondylitis (dated by TCRdb to about 2017). With regard to the full study: The study set out to find disease-linked TCR variants by profiling T cell receptor beta repertoires in ankylosing spondylitis patients and healthy donors. The full study cohort was made up of 25 ankylosing spondylitis patients and fewer than 120 healthy donors. Peripheral blood samples were taken, and synovial fluid was additionally collected from ankylosing spondylitis patients. Broad study findings and their caveats: Some of the motif variants had been reported before in the synovial fluid and blood of reactive arthritis patients, a finding that suggests common disease-initiation mechanisms. Significant enrichment of the disease-linked clones was reported in matched synovial fluid samples from ankylosing spondylitis patients. Blood from ankylosing spondylitis patients appeared to be characterized by a TCR beta motif made up of about 8 highly homologous amino acid variants. In peripheral blood, the disease-linked clones were found at relatively low frequencies and had a CD8+ phenotype.

Sequenced using an Illumina HiSeq 2500. Quantitative 5'-RACE with molecular barcodes was the method used to prepare the TCR beta libraries. Turning to the authors' computational methods: A new computational method, built on a probabilistic model of VDJ rearrangement, was used to identify disease-linked TCR variants. TCRdb took the public reads, trimmed them with fastp at Q25, ran MiXCR for clone calling and kept in-frame beta chains. Each entry is one CDR3 protein sequence, shown with its most common DNA and genes. The V and J calls and clone size come from TCRdb's table, not from the authors' own analysis. The sample table lists 650,000 to 800,000 distinct CDR3 sequences, 15% to 20% of them with a count of one. The ten largest clonotypes hold approximately 18% of the sample. Compared with germline, V lacks 2 bases and J lacks 3 bases; bases without a gene match: 7. The germline V gene yields MGHDK for CDR1 and SYGVNS for CDR2. Its CDR3 holds 16 amino acids, cysteine through phenylalanine. Only the CDR3 DNA is retained, 48 bases long and in frame from the first base.

This clonotype was counted between two and nine times. Its antigen has not been determined. No quality values exist for individual bases; no much larger clone is one base distant. The receptor comes from a male donor with ankylosing spondylitis. The sequenced material came from blood, either unsorted or a sorted T cell fraction (not recorded which). The chain links TRBV25-1 with TRBJ2-3; TRBD2 matches 8 bases in the middle. The DNA sequence is as follows: TGTGCCAGCAGTGAAGTAAGCGGGAGAATGACAGATACGCAGTATTTT. This translates into CASSEVSGRMTDTQYF.